These 4 T cell receptor beta chains came from one sample sequenced in a study of blood T cell repertoires in COVID-19. Profiling relied on immunoSEQ multiplex PCR, and the TCRdb table lists in-frame clones only, not all of them. Of under 300,000 clones detected, roughly 91% appear once; the ten largest clones hold 2% to 2.5%. Sequencing was done on a sample of PBMCs or T cells enriched from blood (not recorded which). These receptors originate from a woman aged 55 to 70 in a cohort exposed to, infected with or recovered from COVID-19 (not recorded which).

The chain employs TRBV3-1 (or the pseudogene TRBV3-2) and TRBJ1-4; D is undetermined. Germline V lookup: CDR1 LGHDT, CDR2 YNNKEL (reference sequence). Trimming shortened V by 1 base and J by 13 bases, and 7 bases separated the two germline ends. This CDR3 has 11 residues. This CDR3 is CASSQGGGLFF. The CDR3 DNA reads TGTGCCAGCAGCCAAGGGGGAGGACTGTTTTTT.

The V gene is TRBV5-4, the J gene TRBJ2-5; no definite D call. V lost 3 bases and J 1 base, leaving 4 bases between the germline ends. Germline V gene data show CDR1 as SGHNT and CDR2 as YYREEE (reference sequence). The CDR3 is 12 amino acids. DNA for the CDR3: TGTGCCAGCAGCTCCCTCCAAGAGACCCAGTACTTC. This codes for CASSSLQETQYF.

The gene calls are TRBV5-1 and TRBJ2-6; 8 nucleotides agree with TRBD1. Looked up from germline, CDR1 is SGHRS and CDR2 is YFSETQ. Losses at the gene ends were 5 bases for V and 0 bases for J; bases not matched to a gene: 7. The CDR3 runs 17 residues. The CDR3 spells CASSRQGMGSGANVLTF. The CDR3 region has the DNA TGCGCCAGCAGTAGACAGGGGATGGGCTCTGGGGCCAACGTCCTGACTTTC.

The CDR3 DNA reads as TGTGCCAGCAGCCCTCCCCGAGGGCGGGGCCACAATGAGCAGTTCTTC. Amino acid sequence: CASSPPRGRGHNEQFF. The rearrangement links TRBV9 to TRBJ2-1, with D perhaps TRBD2 (6 bases). The CDR3 runs 16 residues. Germline loops: CDR1 SGDLS, CDR2 YYNGEE. V dropped 4 bases and J dropped 5 bases, with 19 bases sitting between them.